The entry that follows covers one T cell receptor (beta chain) sequence. Its antigen is currently unknown. TCRdb passed the RT-PCR reads through MiXCR, listing each CDR3 protein once. The data hold a few hundred thousand distinct CDR3 sequences, with about 14% observed a single time. This record comes from a study of response to subunit inactivated influenza vaccine. Study results and caveats: Authors suggested each seasonal influenza vaccination recruits few new T cells.

This CDR3 has 16 residues. The source of this sequence is a man aged 45 to 65 who received an inactivated influenza vaccine. This rearrangement joins TRBV21-1 to TRBJ2-5; TRBD2, the table's D call, was not compared with the DNA. TRBV21-1 is designated a pseudogene. The starting material was PBMCs from blood, obtained about 12 days after vaccination. CDR3 amino acids: CASSKGVAGGDETQYF. The CDR3 DNA sequence: TGTGCCAGCAGCAAAGGGGTAGCGGGAGGGGACGAGACCCAGTACTTC.